The rows below give T cell receptor beta chains drawn from one sample of a study of spatial heterogeneity in lung cancer. MiXCR, run by TCRdb on the 5' RACE reads, gives a single entry per CDR3 protein. Among approximately 3,000 distinct CDR3 sequences, approximately 12% were seen once, and the ten largest hold 20% to 25%. This material consisted of lung tumor tissue, taken at surgery. These receptors were obtained from a male donor with early-stage non-small cell lung cancer. CDR3s include the opening cysteine and the closing phenylalanine or tryptophan. The order of the fields is V gene, clone size, J gene, D gene, CDR3 protein, CDR3 DNA. D genes are given only for firm matches. Where a row states a size, it is once, few, many or the class of an expanded clone; other rows omit it.

TRBV25-1	few	TRBJ2-2	TRBD1	CATSQDRGYTGELFF	TGTGCCACCTCCCAGGACAGGGGCTACACCGGGGAGCTGTTTTTT
TRBV29-1	medium-sized	TRBJ2-3	TRBD2	CSVHPPLAGGLEDTQYF	TGCAGCGTTCACCCCCCCCTAGCGGGGGGGCTTGAAGATACGCAGTATTTT
TRBV5-4	medium-sized	TRBJ2-1	TRBD2	CASSSMVAGHNEQFF	TGTGCCAGCAGCTCTATGGTAGCGGGCCACAATGAGCAGTTCTTC
TRBV29-1	medium-sized	TRBJ2-3	-	CSVDVGNSDTQYF	TGCAGCGTTGACGTTGGAAACTCGGATACGCAGTATTTT
TRBV13	medium-sized	TRBJ2-3	TRBD2	CASSLTSRNTQYF	TGTGCCAGCAGCTTGACTAGCAGAAATACGCAGTATTTT
TRBV5-1	medium-sized	TRBJ2-2	-	CASSLTQPRAGELFF	TGCGCCAGCAGCTTGACGCAGCCTAGGGCCGGGGAGCTGTTTTTT
TRBV7-6	medium-sized	TRBJ1-1	-	CASSPLRGEADTEAFF	TGTGCCAGCAGCCCTTTAAGGGGCGAGGCCGACACTGAAGCTTTCTTT
TRBV28	large	TRBJ2-2	TRBD2	CASSPSGRKLTGELFF	TGTGCCAGCAGCCCTAGCGGGAGAAAACTTACCGGGGAGCTGTTTTTT
TRBV20-1	-	TRBJ2-5	TRBD2	CSASREGTQETQYF	TGCAGTGCTAGTAGGGAGGGGACCCAAGAGACCCAGTACTTC
TRBV18	medium-sized	TRBJ2-3	TRBD2	CASSPTGGPLADTQYF	TGTGCCAGCTCACCAACGGGAGGGCCCCTCGCAGATACGCAGTATTTT
TRBV27	medium-sized	TRBJ1-1	TRBD1	CASKTGISVRAFF	TGTGCCAGCAAGACAGGGATATCGGTGAGGGCTTTCTTT
TRBV11-1	-	TRBJ2-7	TRBD2	CASSRSSGGAYEQYF	TGTGCCAGCAGCAGATCTAGCGGGGGAGCCTACGAGCAGTACTTC
TRBV5-1	medium-sized	TRBJ1-5	-	CASSLGAGPNQPQHF	TGCGCCAGCAGCTTGGGTGCAGGACCCAATCAGCCCCAGCATTTT
TRBV6-2/TRBV6-3	medium-sized	TRBJ2-3	-	CASSYEQGGDTQYF	TGTGCCAGCAGTTATGAACAGGGAGGGGATACGCAGTATTTT
TRBV4-2	-	TRBJ2-7	-	CASSLLWERDSETFSYEQYF	TGTGCCAGCAGCCTGTTGTGGGAGCGCGATAGCGAAACCTTCTCCTACGAGCAGTACTTC
TRBV5-4	many	TRBJ2-5	-	CASSFRGAKETQYF	TGTGCCAGCAGCTTTCGAGGGGCCAAAGAGACCCAGTACTTC
TRBV10-2	medium-sized	TRBJ1-5	TRBD1	CASGTVHNQPQHF	TGCGCCAGCGGGACAGTTCACAATCAGCCCCAGCATTTT
TRBV12-3/TRBV12-4	-	TRBJ2-3	TRBD2	CASSAGLAAWRDTQYF	TGTGCCAGCAGTGCAGGACTAGCGGCATGGCGGGATACGCAGTATTTT